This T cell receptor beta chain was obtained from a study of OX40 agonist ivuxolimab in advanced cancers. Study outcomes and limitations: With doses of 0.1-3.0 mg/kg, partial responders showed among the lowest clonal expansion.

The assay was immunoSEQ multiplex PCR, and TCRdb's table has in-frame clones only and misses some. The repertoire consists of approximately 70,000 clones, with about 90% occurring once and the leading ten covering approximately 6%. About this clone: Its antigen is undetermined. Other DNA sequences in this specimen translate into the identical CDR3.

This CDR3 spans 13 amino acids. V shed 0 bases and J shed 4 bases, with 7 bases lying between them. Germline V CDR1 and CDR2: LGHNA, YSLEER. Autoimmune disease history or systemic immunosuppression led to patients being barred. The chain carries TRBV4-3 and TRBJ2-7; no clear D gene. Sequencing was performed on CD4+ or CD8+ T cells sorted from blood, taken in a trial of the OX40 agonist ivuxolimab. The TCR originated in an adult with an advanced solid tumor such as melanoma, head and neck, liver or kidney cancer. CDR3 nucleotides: TGCGCCAGCAGCCAAGATTCGACTTACGAGCAGTACTTC. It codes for CASSQDSTYEQYF.